This is a list of T cell receptor beta chains from one sample in a study of cytomegalovirus exposure and HLA in healthy donors. Generated by immunoSEQ multiplex PCR, the TCRdb table keeps only in-frame clones and is missing some. The sample has 150,000 to 200,000 clones, roughly four fifths seen once. Specimen: PBMCs. The receptor set was obtained from a man between 18 and 35 years old in good health and CMV-seronegative. Each CDR3 is given with its conserved first and last residue. The D gene is left open where the match is weak. Rows may omit the clone size; those that give it use once, few, many or a size class.

D gene	clone size	V gene	J gene	CDR3 protein	CDR3 DNA
TRBD2	.	TRBV6-4	TRBJ2-5	CASSPTSGQETQYF	TGTGCCAGCAGTCCGACTAGCGGGCAAGAGACCCAGTACTTC
TRBD2	.	TRBV7-2	TRBJ2-5	CASSPGLAETQYF	TGTGCCAGCAGCCCTGGACTAGCTGAGACCCAGTACTTC
.	.	TRBV5-1	TRBJ2-1	CASSFFLGGGSGEQFF	TGCGCCAGCAGCTTTTTCCTGGGAGGGGGTTCGGGTGAGCAGTTCTTC
TRBD1	.	TRBV28	TRBJ1-2	CASSLVGAGGPHNYGYTF	TGTGCCAGCAGTTTAGTGGGGGCAGGGGGCCCGCACAACTATGGCTACACCTTC
TRBD2	few	TRBV4-3	TRBJ2-2	CASSPGRARGTGELFF	TGCGCCAGCAGCCCTGGGAGGGCCAGAGGCACCGGGGAGCTGTTTTTT
TRBD1	.	TRBV29-1	TRBJ2-7	CSATGYYEQYF	TGCAGCGCGACAGGGTACTACGAGCAGTACTTC
TRBD1	.	TRBV7-9	TRBJ1-1	CASSLDRAPEAFF	TGTGCCAGCAGCCTCGACAGGGCCCCTGAAGCTTTCTTT
TRBD1	.	TRBV5-1	TRBJ1-5	CASSPGQGTQPQHF	TGCGCCAGCAGCCCGGGACAGGGAACCCAGCCCCAGCATTTT
TRBD1	.	TRBV25-1	TRBJ1-4	CASSEQGDSGKLFF	TGTGCCAGCAGTGAGCAGGGGGACAGTGGGAAACTGTTTTTT
.	.	TRBV5-4	TRBJ2-1	CASSFRRESYNEQFF	TGTGCCAGCAGCTTCCGGAGGGAGAGCTACAATGAGCAGTTCTTC
.	.	TRBV4-2	TRBJ1-1	CASSQGGLLGTEAFF	TGTGCCAGCAGCCAAGGGGGACTTCTGGGCACTGAAGCTTTCTTT
TRBD1	.	TRBV2	TRBJ2-1	CASRETGDEQFF	TGTGCCAGCAGGGAGACAGGGGATGAGCAGTTCTTC
TRBD1	.	TRBV4-3	TRBJ2-2	CASNPGQGWAGELFF	TGCGCCAGCAATCCCGGACAGGGGTGGGCCGGGGAGCTGTTTTTT
.	.	TRBV7-3	TRBJ2-1	CASSLAWGVGEQFF	TGTGCCAGCAGCCTCGCCTGGGGGGTGGGGGAGCAGTTCTTC
.	.	TRBV6-6	TRBJ1-5	CASNQVEDQPQHF	TGTGCCAGCAATCAGGTGGAAGATCAGCCCCAGCATTTT
.	.	TRBV10-3	TRBJ1-3	CAISESTDGNTIYF	TGTGCCATCAGTGAGTCGACTGACGGAAACACCATATATTTT
.	.	TRBV5-6	TRBJ2-7	CASSEAGISTYEQYF	TGTGCCAGCAGCGAAGCCGGGATATCCACCTACGAGCAGTACTTC
.	.	TRBV6-1	TRBJ2-3	CASSVLSSTDTQYF	TGTGCCAGCAGTGTACTCTCCTCCACAGATACGCAGTATTTT
TRBD2	.	TRBV28	TRBJ2-1	CASTSGPSYNEQFF	TGTGCCAGCACTAGCGGTCCGTCCTACAATGAGCAGTTCTTC
.	.	TRBV6-4	TRBJ1-6	CASSDGRGNSPLHF	TGTGCCAGCAGTGATGGACGGGGGAATTCACCCCTCCACTTT
.	.	TRBV20-1	TRBJ2-7	CSALTSYEQYF	TGCAGTGCTCTAACCTCCTACGAGCAGTACTTC
TRBD2	.	TRBV6-5	TRBJ2-1	CASTLAGSYNEQFF	TGTGCCAGCACCCTAGCGGGATCCTACAATGAGCAGTTCTTC
.	.	TRBV18	TRBJ2-5	CASSPRQGQETQYF	TGTGCCAGCTCACCACGGCAGGGTCAAGAGACCCAGTACTTC
.	once	TRBV7-9	TRBJ1-2	CASSLQGTKGYTF	TGTGCCAGCAGCTTACAGGGGACGAAAGGCTACACCTTC
TRBD1	.	TRBV2	TRBJ2-1	CASNSGTGVYNEQFF	TGTGCCAGCAACTCCGGGACAGGGGTTTACAATGAGCAGTTCTTC
.	few	TRBV5-4	TRBJ1-6	CASSLKGTYNSPLHF	TGTGCCAGCAGCTTGAAGGGGACCTATAATTCACCCCTCCACTTT
TRBD2	.	TRBV4-3	TRBJ2-7	CASSQDRAGGYEQYF	TGCGCCAGCAGCCAAGATCGCGCGGGGGGCTACGAGCAGTACTTC
TRBD1	.	TRBV7-2	TRBJ1-2	CASNRDRGYGYTF	TGTGCCAGCAACCGGGACAGGGGATATGGCTACACCTTC
TRBD1	.	TRBV5-1	TRBJ1-2	CASSSRQGANYGYTF	TGCGCCAGCAGCTCGAGACAGGGGGCTAACTATGGCTACACCTTC
TRBD1	.	TRBV4-3	TRBJ1-6	CASSQTPGQDSYNSPLHF	TGCGCCAGCAGCCAAACCCCGGGACAGGATTCCTATAATTCACCCCTCCACTTT
.	.	TRBV7-9	TRBJ2-1	CASSPMGHYNEQFF	TGTGCCAGCAGCCCCATGGGACACTACAATGAGCAGTTCTTC
.	few	TRBV11-2	TRBJ2-5	CASSLVGRDRETQYF	TGTGCCAGCAGCTTAGTTGGGCGGGATCGGGAGACCCAGTACTTC
.	.	TRBV6-1	TRBJ2-5	CASSKERGGGAQYF	TGTGCCAGCAGTAAAGAAAGGGGGGGCGGGGCGCAGTACTTC
.	few	TRBV7-2	TRBJ2-5	CASSSSRPQGTQYF	TGTGCCAGCAGCTCCAGTCGGCCTCAGGGGACCCAGTACTTC
TRBD2	.	TRBV9	TRBJ2-7	CASSVAAGGSYEQYF	TGTGCCAGCAGCGTTGCAGCGGGAGGCTCCTACGAGCAGTACTTC
TRBD2	many	TRBV6-1	TRBJ2-7	CASSEDPSGSYEQYF	TGTGCCAGCAGTGAAGATCCTAGCGGCTCATACGAGCAGTACTTC
TRBD2	.	TRBV30	TRBJ2-3	CAWIGLAGEDTDTQYF	TGTGCCTGGATTGGACTAGCGGGAGAGGACACAGATACGCAGTATTTT
TRBD1	few	TRBV5-6	TRBJ2-5	CASWGQFQETQYF	TGTGCCAGCTGGGGACAGTTCCAAGAGACCCAGTACTTC
.	.	TRBV9	TRBJ2-5	CASSVRSFTGERQETQYF	TGTGCCAGCAGCGTACGAAGTTTTACGGGAGAAAGGCAAGAGACCCAGTACTTC